The 7 T cell receptor beta chains below come from one sample, sequenced in a study of T cell repertoires in cytomegalovirus infection. No antigen is known for these receptors. TCRdb independently ran MiXCR on the reads; one entry per CDR3 protein. The data show approximately 470,000 distinct CDR3 sequences, approximately 42% seen once. The sequencing used cultured PBMCs, collected from culture after CMV antigen stimulation. Receptors were obtained from a human donor in good health (CMV status not recorded). Some clones in this sample may be carry-over from other donors' samples.

The V and J genes are TRBV15 and TRBJ2-1; D unresolved. The germline gives CDR1 LNHNV, CDR2 YYDKDF (reference sequence). The CDR3 extends over 16 amino acids. The germline V and J ends were trimmed by 0 bases and 8 bases, with 17 bases remaining between them. The CDR3 nucleotides read TGTGCCACCAGCAGAGATACCGAGCACCCTCTGTATGAGCAGTTCTTC. Its protein is CATSRDTEHPLYEQFF.

This chain uses TRBV28 with TRBJ2-3; 8 nucleotides line up with TRBD2. This CDR3 has 15 amino acids. Germline V gives CDR1 MDHEN, CDR2 SYDVKM. Trimming at V came to 6 bases and at J to 0 bases, leaving 5 bases not matched to a gene. The CDR3 protein is CASRAGTRSTDTQYF. The CDR3 coding sequence is TGTGCCAGCAGGGCGGGGACTAGAAGCACAGATACGCAGTATTTT.

This clonotype occurred a few times. The chain is built from TRBV12-3 or TRBV12-4 and TRBJ2-2; TRBD2 matches at 7 bases. The CDR3 consists of 15 residues. After removal of 5 bases from V and 2 bases from J, the junction contained 5 bases not matched to a gene. CDR3 coding DNA: TGTGCCAGCAGTCGACTAGCCGAAAACACCGGGGAGCTGTTTTTT. Translating gives CASSRLAENTGELFF.

This clonotype appeared once. The chain links TRBV28 to TRBJ2-3; 8 bases align to TRBD2. Germline CDR1 is MDHEN and CDR2 is SYDVKM. J gave up 5 bases and V 6 bases, and 10 bases lay outside the gene matches. This CDR3 is 15 amino acids long. The CDR3 DNA reads TGTGCCAGCAGCGCGGGGGGAGCCGCCGGAGATACGCAGTATTTT. Translation gives CASSAGGAAGDTQYF.

The chain carries TRBV6-1 and TRBJ1-5; 7 bases are shared with TRBD1. Trimming took 5 bases from V and 5 from J; bases not matched to a gene: 6. The CDR3 spans 14 residues. CDR1 is MNHNS, CDR2 SASEGT, per germline. CDR3 sequence reads: CASSLQGEYQPQHF. For the CDR3, the DNA is TGTGCCAGCAGTCTGCAGGGGGAATATCAGCCCCAGCATTTT.

This clonotype was seen many times. The chain carries TRBV7-2 and TRBJ2-1; TRBD2 matches 8 bases. This CDR3 has 14 amino acids. J was trimmed by 2 bases and V by 3 bases; bases with no gene match: 0. Looked up from germline, CDR1 is SGHTA and CDR2 is FQGNSA. DNA for the CDR3: TGTGCCAGCAGCTTTAGCGGGGCCTACAATGAGCAGTTCTTC. Protein sequence: CASSFSGAYNEQFF.

The chain joins TRBV6-1 to TRBJ2-2, with a weak D call TRBD2 (6 bases). The germline V and J ends were trimmed by 5 bases and 0 bases, with 10 bases remaining between them. The CDR3 consists of 15 residues. The germline gives CDR1 MNHNS, CDR2 SASEGT. This CDR3 is CASSLLASNTGELFF. The CDR3 DNA follows: TGTGCCAGCAGTCTACTAGCTTCGAACACCGGGGAGCTGTTTTTT.